This TCR beta chain was captured in a study of blood T cell repertoires in COVID-19. As for the study in general: The origin of the acute and convalescent COVID-19 samples was the United States, Italy and Spain.

Repertoires were generated with immunoSEQ multiplex PCR, while TCRdb's copy carries only in-frame clones and drops some. The table shows approximately 76,000 clones, with about 83% occurring only once. Germline lookup yields CDR1 MNHEY and CDR2 SVGAGI. The CDR3 totals 15 residues. V lost 2 bases, J lost 1 base, and 11 bases lay in between. Material: peripheral blood. This chain joins TRBV6-5 and TRBJ1-1, with D unresolved. This clonotype was obtained from a woman in her sixties or seventies with acute or convalescent COVID-19. The CDR3: CASSYMVPQNTEAFF. The CDR3 region has the DNA TGTGCCAGCAGTTACATGGTCCCACAGAACACTGAAGCTTTCTTT.